Following are 31 T cell receptor beta chains from one sample sequenced in a study of Ad26.COV2.S vaccination and SARS-CoV-2 variants. Clones were read by immunoSEQ multiplex PCR, and TCRdb kept only the in-frame ones, dropping some. The sample shows about 480,000 clones, about 83% of them seen only once. Treatment here: around 19 received Ad26.COV2.S at low or high dose, single or two shots; roughly five received placebo; per-sample allocation not given. After the first vaccine or placebo injection, samples were drawn on day 63. This specimen was peripheral blood, taken in a trial of Ad26.COV2.S vaccine versus placebo. All receptors derive from a person between 18 and 59 years old who received the Ad26.COV2.S COVID-19 vaccine or a placebo.

The chain has TRBV6-4 and TRBJ1-1, with 10 bases aligning to TRBD1. The germline CDR1 and CDR2 sequences are MRHNA and SNTAGT. The CDR3 totals 14 residues. J lost 5 bases, V lost 6 bases, and 6 bases had no gene match. The CDR3: CASRPGQGNTEAFF. The CDR3 coding sequence is TGTGCCAGCAGACCGGGACAGGGGAATACTGAAGCTTTCTTT.

DNA of the CDR3: TGTGCCAGCAGGGCGGCTAGCGCGTACAATGAGCAGTTCTTC. Its translation: CASRAASAYNEQFF. The chain employs TRBV2 and TRBJ2-1; perhaps TRBD2 as D (6 bases). Trimming shortened V by 6 bases and J by 4 bases, and 13 bases separated the two germline ends. Germline V gene lookup returns CDR1 SNHLY and CDR2 FYNNEI. This CDR3 is built from 14 residues.

The J gene is TRBJ1-1, the V gene TRBV7-9; D remains unclear. The CDR3 consists of 13 residues. Germline CDR1 SEHNR, CDR2 FQNEAQ (reference sequence). Deletions cut 1 base from V and 2 bases from J, with 5 bases between. The CDR3 nucleotides read TGTGCCAGCAGCTTAGGCAGAAACACTGAAGCTTTCTTT. It codes for CASSLGRNTEAFF. Based on the CDR3 plus reference TRBV7-9 and TRBJ1-1, the full variable domain is DTGVSQNPRHKITKRGQNVTFRCDPISEHNRLYWYRQTLGQGPEFLTYFQNEAQLEKSRLLSDRFSAERPKGSFSTLEIQRTEQGDSAMYLCASSLGRNTEAFFGQGTRLTVV.

This clone has more than one count but fewer than ten. The chain has TRBV27 and TRBJ1-5; maybe TRBD1 (6 bases). The CDR3 totals 15 residues. V was trimmed by 3 bases and J by 2 bases, leaving 11 bases between them. Germline V gene data show CDR1 as MNHEY and CDR2 as SMNVEV (reference sequence). In DNA form, the CDR3 reads TGTGCCAGCAGTTTCTTAGGGGGAGGCAATCAGCCCCAGCATTTT. Translating it yields CASSFLGGGNQPQHF.

The J gene is TRBJ2-2, the V gene TRBV19; D is perhaps TRBD2 (6 bases). The CDR3 runs 17 residues. V was cut by 9 bases and J by 6 bases, with 26 bases left in between. Germline V gene lookup returns CDR1 LNHDA and CDR2 SQIVND (reference sequence). The CDR3 DNA reads TGTGCCAGCAAAAAAACCCCCGGGGGTTTGGTGGCCGGGGAGCTGTTTTTT. Residues: CASKKTPGGLVAGELFF.

The chain has TRBV25-1 and TRBJ2-1; D might be TRBD1 (7 bases). The CDR3 is made up of 13 amino acids. Germline-derived CDR1 and CDR2 are MGHDK and SYGVNS. Between the trimmed V and J ends, which lost 6 bases and 6 bases, there was a span of 12 bases. The CDR3 sequence is CASRRDSRNEQFF. The CDR3 DNA reads as TGTGCCAGCAGGCGGGACAGCCGCAATGAGCAGTTCTTC.

This clone has just one count. The chain links TRBV4-3 to TRBJ1-6; maybe TRBD1 (6 bases). Germline V gene data show CDR1 as LGHNA and CDR2 as YSLEER. This CDR3 is 15 amino acids long. The germline V and J ends were trimmed by 0 bases and 7 bases, with 10 bases remaining between them. The CDR3 reads CASSQDWQGNSPLHF. DNA of the CDR3: TGCGCCAGCAGCCAAGATTGGCAGGGGAATTCACCCCTCCACTTT.

V is TRBV5-1 and J is TRBJ2-7; D not certain. Per germline, CDR1 SGHRS and CDR2 YFSETQ. V was trimmed by 4 bases and J by 0 bases, leaving 8 bases between them. The CDR3 is made up of 13 amino acids. The CDR3 protein is CASSPSGSYEQYF. DNA of the CDR3: TGCGCCAGCAGCCCCTCAGGCTCCTACGAGCAGTACTTC.

The chain links TRBV2 to TRBJ2-7; D is uncertain. Trimming cost V 4 bases and J 7 bases, with 8 bases left between them. The length of the CDR3 is 11 residues. The germline CDR1 and CDR2 sequences are SNHLY and FYNNEI. The CDR3 nucleotides read TGTGCCAGCAGTGCTGTGACGGAGCAGTACTTC. Translated, it gives CASSAVTEQYF.

This sequence joins TRBV6-5 and TRBJ1-5, with a possible D match to TRBD1 (6 bases). The CDR3 totals 15 residues. Germline CDR1 and CDR2: MNHEY and SVGAGI. V lost 8 bases and J lost 2, with 16 bases in between. The CDR3 DNA is TGTGCCAGCGCCCAAACAGGGTGGGGCAATCAGCCCCAGCATTTT. It translates to CASAQTGWGNQPQHF.

The V gene is TRBV27, the J gene TRBJ1-2; tentatively, D is TRBD1 (5 bases). From germline, CDR1 is MNHEY and CDR2 SMNVEV (reference sequence). CDR3 length equals 14 residues. V was pared by 5 bases and J by 8 bases, with 18 bases between. CDR3 sequence reads: CASSIRDGRGGYTF. CDR3 coding DNA: TGTGCCAGCAGTATTCGGGACGGCCGGGGAGGCTACACCTTC.

The chain joins TRBV13 to TRBJ1-2, with 7 bases that match TRBD1. CDR1 and CDR2 (germline): PRHDT, FYEKMQ (reference sequence). Trimming took 2 bases from V and 3 from J; bases not matched to a gene: 21. CDR3 size: 20 residues. In nucleotides, the CDR3 is TGTGCCAGCAGCTTATCGCATAGGAGGATGGGAGGGGGCGCTCACTATGGCTACACCTTC. Its protein product is CASSLSHRRMGGGAHYGYTF.

This chain connects TRBV5-4 to TRBJ1-6; no firm D call. The CDR3 is made up of 16 amino acids. With 0 bases removed from V and 5 bases from J, the gap between germline ends came to 12 bases. The germline V gene has CDR1 SGHNT and CDR2 YYREEE (reference sequence). DNA for the CDR3: TGTGCCAGCAGCTTGGTTCCGGCCGCAGATAATTCACCCCTCCACTTT. Translation gives CASSLVPAADNSPLHF. The full variable domain, with the rest looked up from reference TRBV5-4 and TRBJ1-6, is ETGVTQSPTHLIKTRGQQVTLRCSSQSGHNTVSWYQQALGQGPQFIFQYYREEENGRGNFPPRFSGLQFPNYSSELNVNALELDDSALYLCASSLVPAADNSPLHFGNGTRLTVT.

V and J are TRBV5-4 and TRBJ2-5; 9 bases line up with TRBD2. J gave up 2 bases and V 6 bases, and 8 bases lay outside the gene matches. CDR1 SGHNT and CDR2 YYREEE come from the germline V gene (reference sequence). The CDR3 length is 15 residues. CDR3 bases: TGTGCCAGCACCTCGCAGCGGGGGGAACAAGAGACCCAGTACTTC. It is translated as CASTSQRGEQETQYF. The complete variable domain, with remaining parts taken from reference TRBV5-4 and TRBJ2-5, reads ETGVTQSPTHLIKTRGQQVTLRCSSQSGHNTVSWYQQALGQGPQFIFQYYREEENGRGNFPPRFSGLQFPNYSSELNVNALELDDSALYLCASTSQRGEQETQYFGPGTRLLVL.

The V and J genes are TRBV5-4 and TRBJ2-7; 8 bases agree with TRBD2. V lost 4 bases to trimming and J lost 7 bases; unmatched junction nucleotides: 10. Per germline, CDR1 SGHNT and CDR2 YYREEE (reference sequence). The length of the CDR3 is 14 residues. The CDR3: CASSPPGRAEEQYF. CDR3 in DNA: TGTGCCAGCAGCCCACCCGGGAGGGCGGAAGAGCAGTACTTC.

The V gene is TRBV6-6, the J gene TRBJ2-7; TRBD2 agrees at 9 bases. Trimming took 8 bases from V and 4 from J; bases not matched to a gene: 9. Germline V gene data show CDR1 as MNHNY and CDR2 as SVGAGI (reference sequence). The CDR3 length is 14 residues. CDR3 in DNA: TGTGCCAGCGTGCCAGCGGGAGGTGTTTACGAGCAGTACTTC. Protein sequence: CASVPAGGVYEQYF.

This chain links TRBV4-3 with TRBJ1-2; D unresolved. Germline assignment: CDR1 LGHNA and CDR2 YSLEER. This CDR3 contains 15 residues. The V end lost 0 bases, the J end lost 8 bases, and 16 bases lay between the germline ends. The CDR3 nucleotides read TGCGCCAGCAGCCAAGACGCCCAGGTGGTCGCCGGCTACACCTTC. Translated: CASSQDAQVVAGYTF.

A single count supports this clone. This chain connects TRBV4-3 to TRBJ1-1, with a tentative D call TRBD1 (6 bases). Germline lookup yields CDR1 LGHNA and CDR2 YSLEER. This CDR3 spans 15 amino acids. The V gene lost 4 bases and the J gene lost 9 bases, with 21 bases spanning the gap. CDR3: CASSPGGRVLSQAFF. CDR3 coding DNA: TGCGCCAGCAGCCCTGGGGGCCGGGTATTGTCTCAAGCTTTCTTT.

The chain employs TRBV5-1 and TRBJ2-2; D could derive from TRBD1 or TRBD2 (5 bases each). Per germline, CDR1 SGHRS and CDR2 YFSETQ. This CDR3 has 13 amino acids. Deletions cut 2 bases from V and 13 bases from J, with 15 bases between. The CDR3: CASSFGRAEVLFF. CDR3 DNA: TGCGCCAGCAGCTTTGGCAGGGCGGAGGTGCTGTTTTTT.

The chain is built from TRBV29-1 and TRBJ1-2; tentative D call: TRBD1 (5 bases). The CDR3 sequence is 13 residues long. V shed 4 bases and J shed 1 base, with 10 bases lying between them. CDR1 is SQVTM and CDR2 is ANQGSEA in the germline V gene. CDR3 nucleotides: TGCAGCGTTGGACAGCCCTATAACTATGGCTACACCTTC. This codes for CSVGQPYNYGYTF.

This clone turned up a few times. One end of the junction does not line up with germline, which may come from a read error. The J gene is TRBJ2-1, the V gene TRBV7-7; tentative D call: TRBD2 (5 bases). Germline CDR1 is SSHAT and CDR2 is FNYEAQ (reference sequence). CDR3 length equals 15 residues. The CDR3 protein is CASSPASFGYNEQFF. DNA for the CDR3: TGTGCTAGCAGCCCCGCTAGCTTCGGGTACAATGAGCAGTTCTTC. Full variable domain (remainder filled in from reference TRBV7-7 and TRBJ2-1): GAGVSQSPRYKVTKRGQDVTLRCDPISSHATLYWYQQALGQGPEFLTYFNYEAQPDKSGLPSDRFSAERPEGSISTLTIQRTEQRDSAMYRCASSPASFGYNEQFFGPGTRLTVL.

This chain uses TRBV5-1 with TRBJ1-3; D remains ambiguous. The V gene's germline CDR1 is SGHRS and CDR2 YFSETQ. The CDR3 spans 16 residues. Trimming pared 1 base from V and 0 bases from J, leaving 11 bases between. This chain's CDR3 is CASSLRSLSSGNTIYF. The CDR3 region has the DNA TGCGCCAGCAGCTTGCGGTCCCTCAGCTCTGGAAACACCATATATTTT.

The chain recombines TRBV6-6 with TRBJ2-7; 10 bases fit TRBD2. V lost 6 bases, J lost 2 bases, and 4 bases stayed unmatched. The CDR3 is 14 amino acids. Germline lookup yields CDR1 MNHNY and CDR2 SVGAGI (reference sequence). This chain's CDR3 is CASRASGSPYEQYF. The CDR3 DNA reads TGTGCCAGCAGAGCTAGCGGGAGCCCCTACGAGCAGTACTTC.

J is TRBJ1-2 and V is TRBV28, with D tentatively TRBD1 (6 bases). The CDR3 loop spans 13 amino acids. With 3 bases removed from V and 4 bases from J, the gap between germline ends came to 9 bases. Germline assignment: CDR1 MDHEN and CDR2 SYDVKM. CDR3 residues: CASSFLGAYGYTF. CDR3 in DNA: TGTGCCAGCAGTTTCCTGGGGGCCTATGGCTACACCTTC.

The rearrangement joins TRBV19 to TRBJ1-1; 7 bases agree with TRBD1. This CDR3 is built from 14 residues. J gave up 1 base and V 7 bases, and 6 bases lay outside the gene matches. Germline CDR1 is LNHDA and CDR2 is SQIVND (reference sequence). The CDR3 region has the DNA TGTGCCAGTACTCCTAGGGGGCCGAACACTGAAGCTTTCTTT. Translated: CASTPRGPNTEAFF.

The rearrangement uses TRBV6-5 and TRBJ2-1; possibly TRBD1 or TRBD2 for D (5 bases each). The CDR3 loop spans 14 amino acids. CDR1 and CDR2 from the germline V gene are MNHEY and SVGAGI. Trimming pared 5 bases from V and 10 bases from J, leaving 18 bases between. The CDR3 here is CASSPYTMGTEQFF. Written as DNA, the CDR3 is TGTGCCAGCAGTCCTTATACAATGGGGACGGAGCAGTTCTTC.

The rearrangement uses TRBV6-5 and TRBJ2-4; TRBD2 agrees at 13 bases. The CDR3 is 15 residues long. V was clipped by 5 bases and J by 11 bases; unmatched bases: 9. From germline, CDR1 is MNHEY and CDR2 SVGAGI. CDR3 DNA sequence: TGTGCCAGCAGTAAGACCGGGACTAGCGGGAATCTTCAGTACTTC. This gives the protein CASSKTGTSGNLQYF.

The chain recombines TRBV15 with TRBJ1-1, with D possibly TRBD1 on 5 matching bases. The length of the CDR3 is 16 residues. Per the germline V gene, CDR1 is LNHNV and CDR2 is YYDKDF (reference sequence). The V end lost 0 bases, the J end lost 4 bases, and 15 bases lay between the germline ends. In DNA, the CDR3 is TGTGCCACCAGCAGAGAACCCCAGGGTTTGAGCACTGAAGCTTTCTTT. Encoded protein: CATSREPQGLSTEAFF.

V and J are TRBV11-3 and TRBJ2-3; D is unclear. Trimming took off 1 base at V and 0 bases at J, with 14 bases between the two ends. Per the germline V gene, CDR1 is SGHNT and CDR2 is YENEEA. The CDR3 spans 17 residues. The CDR3 here is CASSLGVTASSTDTQYF. CDR3 DNA: TGTGCCAGCAGCTTAGGTGTTACAGCCTCTAGCACAGATACGCAGTATTTT. Full variable domain (missing parts from reference TRBV11-3 and TRBJ2-3): EAGVVQSPRYKIIEKKQPVAFWCNPISGHNTLYWYLQNLGQGPELLIRYENEEAVDDSQLPKDRFSAERLKGVDSTLKIQPAELGDSAVYLCASSLGVTASSTDTQYFGPGTRLTVL.

The chain is built from TRBV28 and TRBJ2-7, with 9 bases identical to TRBD1. V trimming: 5 bases; J trimming: 8 bases; junction bases outside the gene matches: 16. CDR3 length: 16 amino acids. Germline lookup yields CDR1 MDHEN and CDR2 SYDVKM. CDR3 protein: CASSPLHPGTGSQQYF. DNA of the CDR3: TGTGCCAGCAGTCCCCTACACCCCGGGACAGGGTCCCAGCAGTACTTC.

The table lists this clone with a few counts. Just one base apart from a much larger clone, this may be a read error. The sample carries other DNA sequences with the same CDR3. V gene TRBV7-2 combines with J gene TRBJ2-7; D not certain. V shed 5 bases and J shed 0 bases, with 2 bases lying between them. Germline values: CDR1 SGHTA, CDR2 FQGNSA. The CDR3 covers 11 residues. CDR3 residues: CASSPSYEQYF. The CDR3 DNA reads TGTGCCAGCAGCCCCTCCTACGAGCAGTACTTC.